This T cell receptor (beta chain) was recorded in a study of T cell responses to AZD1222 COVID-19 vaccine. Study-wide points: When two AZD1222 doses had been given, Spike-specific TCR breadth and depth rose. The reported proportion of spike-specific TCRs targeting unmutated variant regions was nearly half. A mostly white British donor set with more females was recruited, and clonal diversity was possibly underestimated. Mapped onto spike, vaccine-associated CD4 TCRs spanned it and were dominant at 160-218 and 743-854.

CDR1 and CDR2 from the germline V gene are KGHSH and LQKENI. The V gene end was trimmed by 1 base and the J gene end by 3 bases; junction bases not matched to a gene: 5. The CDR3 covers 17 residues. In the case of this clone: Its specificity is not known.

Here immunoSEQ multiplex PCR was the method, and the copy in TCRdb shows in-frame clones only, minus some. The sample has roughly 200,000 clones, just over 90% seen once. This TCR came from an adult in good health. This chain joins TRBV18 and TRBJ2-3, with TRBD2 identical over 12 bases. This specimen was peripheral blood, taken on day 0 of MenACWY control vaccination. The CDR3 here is CASSPQLAGGRTDTQYF. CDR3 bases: TGTGCCAGCTCACCACAACTAGCGGGGGGCCGGACAGATACGCAGTATTTT.